The sequence of this T cell receptor (beta chain) was determined in a study of cytomegalovirus exposure and HLA in healthy donors. Study observations and caveats: One variant, a missense change in DCLRE1C, was linked in a later analysis to TCR beta V- and J-gene trimming.

The germline CDR1 and CDR2 sequences are SGHRS and YFSETQ. The CDR3 sequence is 14 residues long. V shed 5 bases and J 6 bases; nucleotides not matched to a gene: 4. Regarding this clone: Its antigen is currently unknown.

A multiplex PCR was run with 60 Vbeta primers and 13 Jbeta primers. TCRdb keeps only in-frame clones here, not all; method: immunoSEQ multiplex PCR. Among roughly 160,000 clones listed, 80% were seen once. The TCR sequence derives from a man between 18 and 35 years old in good health and CMV-seropositive. Sequenced sample: PBMCs. The chain joins TRBV5-1 to TRBJ1-4, with TRBD1 matching 10 bases. CDR3 in amino acids: CASRPDRGDEKLFF. The CDR3 DNA reads as TGCGCCAGCAGACCGGACAGGGGGGATGAAAAACTGTTTTTT.